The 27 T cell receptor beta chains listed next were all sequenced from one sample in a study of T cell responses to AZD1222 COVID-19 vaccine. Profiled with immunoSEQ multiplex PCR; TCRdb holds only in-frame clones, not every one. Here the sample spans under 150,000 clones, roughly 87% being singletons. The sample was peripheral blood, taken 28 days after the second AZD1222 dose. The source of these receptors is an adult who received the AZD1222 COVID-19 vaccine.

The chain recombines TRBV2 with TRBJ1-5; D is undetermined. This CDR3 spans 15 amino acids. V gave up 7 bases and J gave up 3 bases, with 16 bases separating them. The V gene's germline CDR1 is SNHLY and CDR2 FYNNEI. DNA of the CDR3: TGTGCCAGCACCCAACTCCGGGCCATCAATCAGCCCCAGCATTTT. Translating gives CASTQLRAINQPQHF.

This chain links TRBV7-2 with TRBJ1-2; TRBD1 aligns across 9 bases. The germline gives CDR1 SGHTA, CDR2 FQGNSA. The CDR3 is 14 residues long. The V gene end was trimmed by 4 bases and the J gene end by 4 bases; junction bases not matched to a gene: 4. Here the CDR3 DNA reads TGTGCCAGCAGCTCACAGGGGGCCCCCTATGGCTACACCTTC. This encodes CASSSQGAPYGYTF.

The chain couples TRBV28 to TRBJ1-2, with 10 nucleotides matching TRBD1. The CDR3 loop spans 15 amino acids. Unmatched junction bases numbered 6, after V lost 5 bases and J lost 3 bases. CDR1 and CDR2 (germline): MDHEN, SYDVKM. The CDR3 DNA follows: TGTGCCAGCAGTATGACAGGGGGCGCGGACTATGGCTACACCTTC. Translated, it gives CASSMTGGADYGYTF.

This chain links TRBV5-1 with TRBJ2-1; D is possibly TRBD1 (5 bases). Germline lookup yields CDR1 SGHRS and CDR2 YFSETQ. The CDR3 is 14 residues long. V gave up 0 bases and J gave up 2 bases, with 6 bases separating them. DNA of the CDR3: TGCGCCAGCAGCTTGGGGACACCCTACAATGAGCAGTTCTTC. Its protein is CASSLGTPYNEQFF.

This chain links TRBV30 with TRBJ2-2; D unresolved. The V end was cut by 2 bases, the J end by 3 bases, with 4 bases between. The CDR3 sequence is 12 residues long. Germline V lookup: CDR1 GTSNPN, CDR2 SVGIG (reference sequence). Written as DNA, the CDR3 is TGTGCCTGGAGTAGAGACACCGGGGAGCTGTTTTTT. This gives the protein CAWSRDTGELFF. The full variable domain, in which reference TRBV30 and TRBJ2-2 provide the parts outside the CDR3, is SQTIHQWPATLVQPVGSPLSLECTVEGTSNPNLYWYRQAAGRGLQLLFYSVGIGQISSEVPQNLSASRPQDRQFILSSKKLLLSDSGFYLCAWSRDTGELFFGEGSRLTVL.

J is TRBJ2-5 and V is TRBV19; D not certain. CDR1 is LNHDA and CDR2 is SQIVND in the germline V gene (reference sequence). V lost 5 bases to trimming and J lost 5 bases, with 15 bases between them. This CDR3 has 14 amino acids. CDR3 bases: TGTGCCAGTAGTGAAGGGCAGGCAGCCGAGACCCAGTACTTC. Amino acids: CASSEGQAAETQYF.

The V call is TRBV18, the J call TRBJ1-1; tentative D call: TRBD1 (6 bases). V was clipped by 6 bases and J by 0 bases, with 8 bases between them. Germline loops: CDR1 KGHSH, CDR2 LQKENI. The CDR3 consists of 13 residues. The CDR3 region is CASSRQVNTEAFF. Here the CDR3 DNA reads TGTGCCAGCTCGCGACAGGTGAACACTGAAGCTTTCTTT.

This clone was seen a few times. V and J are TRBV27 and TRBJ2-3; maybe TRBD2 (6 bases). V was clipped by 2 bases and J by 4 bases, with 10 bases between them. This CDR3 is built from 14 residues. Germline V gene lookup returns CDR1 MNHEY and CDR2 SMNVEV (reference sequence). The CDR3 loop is CASSLVEGPDTQYF. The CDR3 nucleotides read TGTGCCAGCAGTTTAGTGGAGGGTCCAGATACGCAGTATTTT.

The CDR3 loop is CASSFPGANEKLFF. The DNA for the CDR3 is TGTGCCAGCAGCTTTCCGGGTGCTAATGAAAAACTGTTTTTT. The V and J genes are TRBV7-9 and TRBJ1-4, with D hard to call. This CDR3 spans 14 amino acids. Trimming shortened V by 3 bases and J by 3 bases, and 8 bases separated the two germline ends. Germline values: CDR1 SEHNR, CDR2 FQNEAQ (reference sequence).

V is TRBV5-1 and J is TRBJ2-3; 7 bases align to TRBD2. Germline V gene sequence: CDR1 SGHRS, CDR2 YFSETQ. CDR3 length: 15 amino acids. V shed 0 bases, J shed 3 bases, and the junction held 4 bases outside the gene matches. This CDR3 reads CASSLGAGVTDTQYF. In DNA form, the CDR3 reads TGCGCCAGCAGCTTGGGGGCGGGGGTAACAGATACGCAGTATTTT.

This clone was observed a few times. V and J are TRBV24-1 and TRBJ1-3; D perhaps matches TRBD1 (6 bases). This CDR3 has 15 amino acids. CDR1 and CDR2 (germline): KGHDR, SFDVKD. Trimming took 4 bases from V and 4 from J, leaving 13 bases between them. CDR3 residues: CATSDSQGAGNTIYF. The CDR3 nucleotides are TGTGCCACCAGTGACTCACAGGGCGCCGGAAACACCATATATTTT.

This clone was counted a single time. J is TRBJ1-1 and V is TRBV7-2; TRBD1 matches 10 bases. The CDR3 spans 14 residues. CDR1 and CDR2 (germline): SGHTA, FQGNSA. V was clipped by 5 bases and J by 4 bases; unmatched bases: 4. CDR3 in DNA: TGTGCCAGCAGCCCGACAGGGGGCATCACTGAAGCTTTCTTT. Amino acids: CASSPTGGITEAFF.

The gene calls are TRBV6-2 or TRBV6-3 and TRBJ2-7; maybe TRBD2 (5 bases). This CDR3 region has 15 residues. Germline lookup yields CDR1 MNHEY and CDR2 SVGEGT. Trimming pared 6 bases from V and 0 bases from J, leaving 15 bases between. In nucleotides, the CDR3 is TGTGCCAGCAGCCGAACCGGGGTGGGCTCCTACGAGCAGTACTTC. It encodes CASSRTGVGSYEQYF.

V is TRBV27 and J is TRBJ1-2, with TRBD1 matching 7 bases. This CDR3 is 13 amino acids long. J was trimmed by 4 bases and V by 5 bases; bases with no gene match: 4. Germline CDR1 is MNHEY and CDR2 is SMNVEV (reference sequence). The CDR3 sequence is CASSPGQPYGYTF. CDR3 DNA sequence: TGTGCCAGCAGTCCGGGACAGCCCTATGGCTACACCTTC.

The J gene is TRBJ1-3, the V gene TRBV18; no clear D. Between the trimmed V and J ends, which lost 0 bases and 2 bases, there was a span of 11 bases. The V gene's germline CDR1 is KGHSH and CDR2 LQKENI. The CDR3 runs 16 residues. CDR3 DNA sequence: TGTGCCAGCTCACCACCGGTGGAGAGGGCTGGAAACACCATATATTTT. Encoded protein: CASSPPVERAGNTIYF.

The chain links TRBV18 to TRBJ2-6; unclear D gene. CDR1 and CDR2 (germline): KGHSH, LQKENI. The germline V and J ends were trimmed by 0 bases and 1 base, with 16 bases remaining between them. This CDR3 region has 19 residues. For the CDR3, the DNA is TGTGCCAGCTCACCACCACGCGGAAACCCCGCTTCTGGGGCCAACGTCCTGACTTTC. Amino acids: CASSPPRGNPASGANVLTF.

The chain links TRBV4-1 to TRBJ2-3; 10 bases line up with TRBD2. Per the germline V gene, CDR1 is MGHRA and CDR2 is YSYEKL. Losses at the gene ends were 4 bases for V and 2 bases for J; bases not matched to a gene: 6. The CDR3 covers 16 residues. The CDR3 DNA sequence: TGCGCCAGCAGCCTTGGACTAGCGGACTTCACAGATACGCAGTATTTT. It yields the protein CASSLGLADFTDTQYF.

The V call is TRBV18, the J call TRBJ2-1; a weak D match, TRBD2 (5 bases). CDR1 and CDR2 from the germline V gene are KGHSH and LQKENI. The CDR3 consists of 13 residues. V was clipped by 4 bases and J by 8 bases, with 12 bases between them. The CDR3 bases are TGTGCCAGCTCACAACAAATTAGCGATGAGCAGTTCTTC. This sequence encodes CASSQQISDEQFF.

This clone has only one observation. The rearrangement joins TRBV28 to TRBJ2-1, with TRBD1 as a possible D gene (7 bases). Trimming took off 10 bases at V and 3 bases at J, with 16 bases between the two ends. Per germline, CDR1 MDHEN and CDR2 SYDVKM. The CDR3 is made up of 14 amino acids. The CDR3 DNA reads TGTGCCACAACTGGGCAGGGGGGCTACAATGAGCAGTTCTTC. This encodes CATTGQGGYNEQFF.

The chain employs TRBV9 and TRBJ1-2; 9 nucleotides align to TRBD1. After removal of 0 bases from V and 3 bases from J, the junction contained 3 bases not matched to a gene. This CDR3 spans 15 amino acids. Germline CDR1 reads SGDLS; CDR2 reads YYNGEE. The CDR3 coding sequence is TGTGCCAGCAGCGTAGTAGACAGGGGGGACTATGGCTACACCTTC. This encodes CASSVVDRGDYGYTF.

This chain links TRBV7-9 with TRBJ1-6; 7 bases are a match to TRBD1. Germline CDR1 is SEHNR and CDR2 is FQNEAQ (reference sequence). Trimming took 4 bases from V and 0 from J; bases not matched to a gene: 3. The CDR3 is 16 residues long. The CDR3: CASSSGQISYNSPLHF. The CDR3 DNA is TGTGCCAGCAGCTCGGGACAGATCTCCTATAATTCACCCCTCCACTTT.

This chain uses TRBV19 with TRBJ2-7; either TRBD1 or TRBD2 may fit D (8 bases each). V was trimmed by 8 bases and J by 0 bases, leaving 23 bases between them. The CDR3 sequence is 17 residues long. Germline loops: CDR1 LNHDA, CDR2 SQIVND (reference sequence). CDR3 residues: CASAGQGQRGHSYEQYF. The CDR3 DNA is TGTGCCAGTGCAGGACAGGGTCAGCGGGGGCACTCCTACGAGCAGTACTTC. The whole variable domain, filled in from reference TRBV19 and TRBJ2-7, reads DGGITQSPKYLFRKEGQNVTLSCEQNLNHDAMYWYRQDPGQGLRLIYYSQIVNDFQKGDIAEGYSVSREKKESFPLTVTSAQKNPTAFYLCASAGQGQRGHSYEQYFGPGTRLTVT.

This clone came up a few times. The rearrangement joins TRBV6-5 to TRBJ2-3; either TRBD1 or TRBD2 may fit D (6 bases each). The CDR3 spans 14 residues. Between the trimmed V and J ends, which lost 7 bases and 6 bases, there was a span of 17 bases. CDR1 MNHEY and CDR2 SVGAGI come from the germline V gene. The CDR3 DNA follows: TGTGCCAGCAAGCGACGGGGGCTGCTGGATACGCAGTATTTT. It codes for CASKRRGLLDTQYF.

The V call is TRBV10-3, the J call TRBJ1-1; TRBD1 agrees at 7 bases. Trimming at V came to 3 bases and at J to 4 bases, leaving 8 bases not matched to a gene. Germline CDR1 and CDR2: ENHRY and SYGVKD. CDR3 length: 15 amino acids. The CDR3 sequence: CAISDEAGGFTEAFF. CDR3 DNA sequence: TGTGCCATCAGTGACGAGGCAGGGGGTTTCACTGAAGCTTTCTTT.

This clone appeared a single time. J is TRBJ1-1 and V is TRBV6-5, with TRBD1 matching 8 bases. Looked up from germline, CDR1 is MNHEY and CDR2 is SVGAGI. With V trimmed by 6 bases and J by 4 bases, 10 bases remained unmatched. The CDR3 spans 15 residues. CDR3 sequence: CASRGQGYGGTEAFF. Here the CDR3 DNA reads TGTGCCAGCAGAGGACAGGGCTATGGAGGCACTGAAGCTTTCTTT.

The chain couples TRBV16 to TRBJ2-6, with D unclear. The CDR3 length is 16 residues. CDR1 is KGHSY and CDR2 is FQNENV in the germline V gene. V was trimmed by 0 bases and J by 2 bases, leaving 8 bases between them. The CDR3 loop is CASSQSVAPGANVLTF. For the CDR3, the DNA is TGTGCCAGCAGCCAATCGGTAGCCCCTGGGGCCAACGTCCTGACTTTC. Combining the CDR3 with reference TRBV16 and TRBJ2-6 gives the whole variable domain GEEVAQTPKHLVRGEGQKAKLYCAPIKGHSYVFWYQQVLKNEFKFLISFQNENVFDETGMPKERFSAKCLPNSPCSLEIQATKLEDSAVYFCASSQSVAPGANVLTFGAGSRLTVL.

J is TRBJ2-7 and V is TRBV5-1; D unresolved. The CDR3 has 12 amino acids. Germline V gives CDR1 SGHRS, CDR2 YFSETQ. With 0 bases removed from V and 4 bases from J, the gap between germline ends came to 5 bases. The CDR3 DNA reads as TGCGCCAGCAGCTTGGGTGCTTACGAGCAGTACTTC. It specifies CASSLGAYEQYF.